Sequencing of this T cell receptor beta chain was carried out in a study of CD8 T cells in Susac syndrome (dated by TCRdb to about 2019). General notes on the study: Among the sequenced Susac syndrome patients, over five had clinically active disease and fewer than ten were in clinical remission. At the time of blood withdrawal, Susac syndrome patients were either therapy-naive, taking corticosteroids (with some also receiving IVIg), or on IVIg alone. Whether CD8+ T cell activation and differentiation in Susac syndrome was antigen driven was tested using repertoire sequencing. The study compared CD8+ T cell repertoire clonality among 12 healthy donors, some 14 Susac syndrome patients and roughly 16 multiple sclerosis patients. Here is what the overall study found, with its caveats: The number of individuals in the TCR sequencing and HLA analysis was recognized as being relatively small. Clonal expansion was observed in Susac syndrome CD8+ repertoires, with the highest expansion in CD8+ TEMRA cells and greater expansion in clinically active than in remitting patients. Around 15 Susac-specific public clones were identified in the total CD8+ repertoire, and several Susac-specific public clones were identified in the CD8+ TEMRA repertoire.

Deletion took 3 bases off V and 2 bases off J, with a span of 10 bases between the germline ends. From the cysteine through the phenylalanine, the CDR3 covers 14 amino acids. Kept here is only the CDR3 DNA, which spans 42 bases and is read in frame from base 1. In the germline V gene (reference sequence), CDR1 corresponds to GTSNPN and CDR2 to SVGIG. On this clonotype: The antigen it binds to is not known. No much larger clone is present one base from it, and per-base qualities are unavailable.

RNA was extracted using the RNeasy kit, and roughly 0.45 to 1 microgram was reverse transcribed with random hexamers. TCR beta CDR3 regions were amplified with the immunoSEQ multiplex PCR assay covering 54 Vbeta and 13 Jbeta segments. PCR amplification bias was corrected using a synthetic template baseline for primer optimization and computational correction. Per the original workflow: Only productive sequences were kept, with reads annotated to V, D and J genes according to IMGT and analyzed in immunoSEQ Analyzer. Clonality was computed as one minus Shannon entropy normalized by log2 of the number of productive unique sequences. Public and private clones were assessed among the 100 most prevalent clones of each patient and control. Clones were defined as Susac-specific if absent from the healthy and MS cohorts, from 1052 published viral clones and from other ImmuneACCESS disease sequences. Through fastp at Q25 and MiXCR, TCRdb rebuilt clones from the public reads, retaining in-frame beta chains. Each entry is one CDR3 protein sequence, shown with its most common DNA and genes. V and J calls and clone size were set by TCRdb, not the authors. The sample data list approximately 190,000 distinct CDR3 sequences, and 95% of these were observed just once. The biggest ten clones account for about 0.15% of the sample.

Peripheral blood CD8+ and CD4+ T cells from healthy donors, Susac syndrome patients and multiple sclerosis patients were profiled by high-throughput TCR beta sequencing. The Susac syndrome patients fulfilled recently defined diagnostic criteria for definite or probable disease. Bulk CD8+ and CD4+ T cells were purified magnetically by negative isolation, whereas CD8+ TEMRA cells were enriched by FACS. Blood was drawn into EDTA tubes, processed within 24 hours, and PBMCs were isolated by density gradient centrifugation. PBMCs intended for TCR sequencing were cryopreserved in liquid nitrogen and were subsequently thawed in a 37 degrees C water bath. The sorted or isolated CD4+, CD8+ and CD8+ TEMRA cells reached a purity of at least 90%.

The receptor comes from a human donor with Susac syndrome. Sequencing was performed on CD8+ T cells from PBMCs. Rearrangement joined TRBV30 to TRBJ2-2, with no confident D gene call. The sequence in DNA is TGTGCCTGGAGCCCCGTTGGTAACACCGGGGAGCTGTTTTTT. This yields the protein CAWSPVGNTGELFF. The CDR3, completed at both ends by the reference TRBV30 and TRBJ2-2 genes, gives the full variable domain SQTIHQWPATLVQPVGSPLSLECTVEGTSNPNLYWYRQAAGRGLQLLFYSVGIGQISSEVPQNLSASRPQDRQFILSSKKLLLSDSGFYLCAWSPVGNTGELFFGEGSRLTVL.